This T cell receptor beta chain was captured by sequencing in a study of T cell responses to AZD1222 COVID-19 vaccine. CDR1 MNHEY and CDR2 SVGAGI come from the germline V gene. Between the trimmed V and J ends, which lost 8 bases and 4 bases, there was a span of 12 bases. This CDR3 has 13 amino acids. Repertoires were generated with immunoSEQ multiplex PCR, while TCRdb's copy carries only in-frame clones and drops some. The data hold some 130,000 clones, with approximately 91% observed a single time. The gene calls are TRBV6-5 and TRBJ2-1; D unclear. The sequence came from an adult who received the AZD1222 COVID-19 vaccine. The source was peripheral blood, collected 28 days after the second AZD1222 dose. CDR3 DNA: TGTGCCAGCGAATTGACCGATTACAATGAGCAGTTCTTC. Its protein product is CASELTDYNEQFF.